This T cell receptor (beta chain) was sequenced during a study of neoadjuvant nivolumab and ipilimumab in lung cancer. On the study more broadly: Nivolumab 3 mg/kg was given days 1, 15 and 29, plus ipilimumab 1 mg/kg day 1 in combination.

TCRdb keeps only in-frame clones here, not all; method: immunoSEQ multiplex PCR. The sample records more than 20,000 clones, 75% to 90% being singletons. This clone was picked up one time. This sequence was found in an adult with non-small cell lung cancer. Specimen: tumor tissue, collected after neoadjuvant nivolumab, alone or with ipilimumab, at or shortly before surgery.

This CDR3 is CASSLRLAYEQYF. CDR3 DNA: TGTGCCAGCAGCTTAAGACTTGCCTACGAGCAGTACTTC. The genes are TRBV7-2 and TRBJ2-7; D is unresolved. CDR3 length equals 13 residues. The germline V gene encodes CDR1 SGHTA and CDR2 FQGNSA. V was trimmed by 2 bases and J by 2 bases, leaving 7 bases between them.